The present T cell receptor beta chain was sequenced within a study of cytomegalovirus exposure and HLA in healthy donors. The donors belonged to the approximately 120-subject validation cohort, separate from the roughly 710-subject first cohort. Overall study findings and caveats: The classifier reportedly diagnosed cytomegalovirus status with high specificity and sensitivity. Subsequent analysis of the approximately 110 validation repertoires found a tendency for first-cohort TCR clusters to co-occur.

This CDR3 is built from 15 residues. J gave up 4 bases and V 5 bases, and 9 bases lay outside the gene matches. Germline CDR1 is MNHEY and CDR2 is SMNVEV (reference sequence). Comments on this clone: Its antigen is not known.

Clones were sequenced by immunoSEQ multiplex PCR, and TCRdb holds only the in-frame ones, with some missing. The profile covers 150,000 to 200,000 clones, with approximately 81% appearing a single time and approximately 10% taken by the ten largest. This chain links TRBV27 with TRBJ2-3, with 7 bases that match TRBD1. What was sequenced was PBMCs. This receptor was identified in a man younger than 40 in good health and CMV-seropositive. This chain's CDR3 is CASSLDRVRADTQYF. The CDR3, as DNA: TGTGCCAGCAGTCTAGACAGGGTCCGGGCAGATACGCAGTATTTT.